A selection of T cell receptor beta chains follows, all from one sample in a study of blood T cell repertoires in COVID-19. The assay was immunoSEQ multiplex PCR, and TCRdb's table has in-frame clones only and misses some. The table has 150,000 to 200,000 clones, about 88% seen once. The sequenced sample was peripheral blood. Every receptor here comes from a human donor in a cohort sampled during active COVID-19. The CDR3 runs from the conserved cysteine through the conserved F or W. Fields, in order: clone size, V gene, J gene, D gene, CDR3 DNA, CDR3 protein. D genes are given only for firm matches. The listing skips clone size in some rows; elsewhere it reads once, few, many or a size class.

clone_size: -
v_call: TRBV15
j_call: TRBJ2-3
d_call: -
cdr3_nt: TGTGCCACCAGCAGAGCGCTCGTACAAAGCACAGATACGCAGTATTTT
cdr3_aa: CATSRALVQSTDTQYF

clone_size: -
v_call: TRBV18
j_call: TRBJ2-7
d_call: -
cdr3_nt: TGTGCCAGCTCACCGGGCAGGGCAAGCTACGAGCAGTACTTC
cdr3_aa: CASSPGRASYEQYF

clone_size: -
v_call: TRBV20-1
j_call: TRBJ2-5
d_call: -
cdr3_nt: TGCAGTGCTAATCGAGAGACCCAGTACTTC
cdr3_aa: CSANRETQYF

clone_size: few
v_call: TRBV18
j_call: TRBJ1-1
d_call: -
cdr3_nt: TGTGCCAGCTCCCCCTGGGAGGGAAGGGCTGAAGCTTTCTTT
cdr3_aa: CASSPWEGRAEAFF

clone_size: -
v_call: TRBV7-2
j_call: TRBJ2-6
d_call: TRBD1
cdr3_nt: TGTGCCAGCAGCTCGGGACAGGCCCAGTGGGGGGCCAACGTCCTGACTTTC
cdr3_aa: CASSSGQAQWGANVLTF

clone_size: -
v_call: TRBV27
j_call: TRBJ2-2
d_call: TRBD1
cdr3_nt: TGTGCCAGCAGGAGTATACAGGGGGCCGCCGGGGAGCTGTTTTTT
cdr3_aa: CASRSIQGAAGELFF

clone_size: once
v_call: TRBV15
j_call: TRBJ2-1
d_call: TRBD2
cdr3_nt: TGTGCCACCAGCAGAGATGTGACTAGCGGGGGAGCAAGTATGAATGAGCAGTTCTTC
cdr3_aa: CATSRDVTSGGASMNEQFF

clone_size: -
v_call: TRBV10-1
j_call: TRBJ2-7
d_call: TRBD2
cdr3_nt: TGCGCCAGCACCCTAGCGGGGGGTCCGCCCTACGAGCAGTACTTC
cdr3_aa: CASTLAGGPPYEQYF

clone_size: -
v_call: TRBV11-3
j_call: TRBJ2-1
d_call: TRBD2
cdr3_nt: TGTGCCAGCAGCTTAGGGGTAGCGGGGGGGAATGAGCAGTTCTTC
cdr3_aa: CASSLGVAGGNEQFF

clone_size: -
v_call: TRBV6-2/TRBV6-3
j_call: TRBJ2-7
d_call: -
cdr3_nt: TGTGCCAGCAGTCGATCTATGAGCTCCTACGAGCAGTACTTC
cdr3_aa: CASSRSMSSYEQYF

clone_size: -
v_call: TRBV5-3
j_call: TRBJ2-1
d_call: TRBD1
cdr3_nt: TGTGCCATTCCGGACAGGAACTACAATGAGCAGTTCTTC
cdr3_aa: CAIPDRNYNEQFF

clone_size: once
v_call: TRBV7-9
j_call: TRBJ2-1
d_call: TRBD2
cdr3_nt: TGTGCCAGCAGCCTTGGACTAGCGAATGAGCAGTTCTTC
cdr3_aa: CASSLGLANEQFF

clone_size: -
v_call: TRBV7-2
j_call: TRBJ2-1
d_call: TRBD2
cdr3_nt: TGTGCCAGCAGCTTATCCTCGACTAGCGCCTGGGGTAAGAATGAGCAGTTCTTC
cdr3_aa: CASSLSSTSAWGKNEQFF

clone_size: few
v_call: TRBV7-9
j_call: TRBJ2-7
d_call: TRBD1
cdr3_nt: TGTGCCAGCAGCCCCTCTTGGACAGGGAACTACGAGCAGTACTTC
cdr3_aa: CASSPSWTGNYEQYF

clone_size: once
v_call: TRBV30
j_call: TRBJ2-3
d_call: TRBD2
cdr3_nt: TGTGCCTGGAATAGCGGGGGGGCCGGTACGCAGTATTTT
cdr3_aa: CAWNSGGAGTQYF

clone_size: -
v_call: TRBV19
j_call: TRBJ1-2
d_call: -
cdr3_nt: TGTGCCAGTAGTATTATGGTCACTGACTATGGCTACACCTTC
cdr3_aa: CASSIMVTDYGYTF

clone_size: -
v_call: TRBV27
j_call: TRBJ2-5
d_call: -
cdr3_nt: TGTGCCAGCAAAAAGGCGCCTGGACAGCAAGAGACCCAGTACTTC
cdr3_aa: CASKKAPGQQETQYF

clone_size: -
v_call: TRBV12-5
j_call: TRBJ1-2
d_call: TRBD1
cdr3_nt: TGTGCTAGTGGTTTGAGGGACAGTGATGGCTACACCTTC
cdr3_aa: CASGLRDSDGYTF

clone_size: -
v_call: TRBV2
j_call: TRBJ2-1
d_call: TRBD2
cdr3_nt: TGTGCCAGCAGTGCGACAGGGTCCCCGAGACTAGCGGGAGACCCCCCCTACAATGAGCAGTTCTTC
cdr3_aa: CASSATGSPRLAGDPPYNEQFF